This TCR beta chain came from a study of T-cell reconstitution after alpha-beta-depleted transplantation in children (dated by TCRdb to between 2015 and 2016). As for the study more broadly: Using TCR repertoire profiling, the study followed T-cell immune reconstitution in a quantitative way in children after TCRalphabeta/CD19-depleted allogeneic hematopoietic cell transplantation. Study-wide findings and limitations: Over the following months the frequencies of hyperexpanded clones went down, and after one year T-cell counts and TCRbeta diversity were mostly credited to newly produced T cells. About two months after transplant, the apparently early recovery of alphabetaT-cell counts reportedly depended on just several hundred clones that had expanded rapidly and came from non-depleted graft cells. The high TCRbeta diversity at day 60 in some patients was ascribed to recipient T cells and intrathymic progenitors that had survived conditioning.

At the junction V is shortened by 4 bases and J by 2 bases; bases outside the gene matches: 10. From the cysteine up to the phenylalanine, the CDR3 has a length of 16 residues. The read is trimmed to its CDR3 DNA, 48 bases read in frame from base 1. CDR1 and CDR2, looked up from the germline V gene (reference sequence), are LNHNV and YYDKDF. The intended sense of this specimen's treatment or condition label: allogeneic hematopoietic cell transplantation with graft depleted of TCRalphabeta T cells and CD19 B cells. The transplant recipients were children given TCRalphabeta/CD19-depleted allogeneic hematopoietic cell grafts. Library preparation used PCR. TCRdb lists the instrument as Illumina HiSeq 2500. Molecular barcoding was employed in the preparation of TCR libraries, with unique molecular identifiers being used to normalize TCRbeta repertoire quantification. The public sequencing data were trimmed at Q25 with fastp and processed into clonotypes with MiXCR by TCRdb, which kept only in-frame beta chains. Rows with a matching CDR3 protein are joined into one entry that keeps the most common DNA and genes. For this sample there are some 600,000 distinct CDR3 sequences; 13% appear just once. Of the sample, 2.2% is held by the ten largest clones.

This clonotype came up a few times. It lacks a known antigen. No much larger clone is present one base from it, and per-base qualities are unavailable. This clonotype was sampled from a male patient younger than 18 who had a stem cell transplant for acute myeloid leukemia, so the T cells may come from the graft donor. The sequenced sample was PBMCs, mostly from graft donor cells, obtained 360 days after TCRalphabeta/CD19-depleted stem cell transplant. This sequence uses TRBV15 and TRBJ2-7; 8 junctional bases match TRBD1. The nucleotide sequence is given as TGTGCCACCAGCATGGACAGGGTGATTACCGCCTACGAGCAGTACTTC. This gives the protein CATSMDRVITAYEQYF. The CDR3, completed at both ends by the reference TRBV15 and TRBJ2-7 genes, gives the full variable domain DAMVIQNPRYQVTQFGKPVTLSCSQTLNHNVMYWYQQKSSQAPKLLFHYYDKDFNNEADTPDNFQSRRPNTSFCFLDIRSPGLGDTAMYLCATSMDRVITAYEQYFGPGTRLTVT.